These 9 T cell receptor beta chains share one sample of origin, sequenced in a study of early T cells in non-severe SARS-CoV-2 infection (dated by TCRdb to the early 2020s). Preparation of the library involved 5' RACE. TCRdb lists the instrument as NextSeq 500. TCRdb took the public reads, trimmed them with fastp at Q25, ran MiXCR for clone calling and kept in-frame beta chains. For every CDR3 protein sequence, its rows merge into one entry that carries the most common genes and DNA. Counted in this sample were tens of thousands of distinct CDR3 sequences; roughly 15% of them appeared once. The top ten clones comprise around 6.4% of the sample. Sequences were obtained from whole blood. These receptors all stem from an adult who was a healthcare worker with PCR-confirmed SARS-CoV-2 infection or an uninfected control (not recorded which).

V gene TRBV28 combines with J gene TRBJ2-7; 7 bases line up with TRBD1. Germline CDR1 and CDR2: MDHEN and SYDVKM. The CDR3 is 12 amino acids. J was trimmed by 1 base and V by 8 bases; bases with no gene match: 2. The CDR3 sequence: CASGGQSYEQYF. In DNA, the CDR3 is TGTGCCAGCGGGGGACAGTCCTACGAGCAGTACTTC.

This clonotype appeared many times. V and J are TRBV3-1 and TRBJ1-6; the match to TRBD1 covers 9 bases. The CDR3 has 15 residues. Germline CDR1 LGHDT, CDR2 YNNKEL (reference sequence). Trimming took 2 bases from V and 12 from J; bases not matched to a gene: 8. CDR3 nucleotides: TGTGCCAGCAGCCAATCCCGGACAGGGGCCTTACCCCTCCACTTT. It encodes CASSQSRTGALPLHF.

This clonotype was picked up a small number of times. The chain combines TRBV7-6 with TRBJ1-1; D remains unclear. The CDR3 is 13 amino acids. V lost 4 bases and J lost 2, with 8 bases in between. Germline V gene lookup returns CDR1 SGHVS and CDR2 FNYEAQ. The CDR3 DNA reads TGTGCCAGCAGCTCGAGGGTTAACACTGAAGCTTTCTTT. It specifies CASSSRVNTEAFF.

V gene TRBV28 combines with J gene TRBJ1-3; D is perhaps TRBD1 (6 bases). V was cut by 5 bases and J by 5 bases, with 13 bases left in between. CDR1 and CDR2 (germline): MDHEN, SYDVKM. There are 14 residues in the CDR3. CDR3 DNA: TGTGCCAGCAGTGGGGGGGCATCTCGAAACACCATATATTTT. It codes for CASSGGASRNTIYF.

This clonotype was found a few times. This sequence joins TRBV5-1 and TRBJ1-1; D ambiguous. Germline values: CDR1 SGHRS, CDR2 YFSETQ. Trimming cost V 1 base and J 3 bases, with 10 bases left between them. This CDR3 is built from 14 residues. The CDR3 loop is CASSLWGGDTEAFF. The CDR3 region has the DNA TGCGCCAGCAGCTTGTGGGGAGGAGACACTGAAGCTTTCTTT. The variable domain in full, completed from reference TRBV5-1 and TRBJ1-1, reads KAGVTQTPRYLIKTRGQQVTLSCSPISGHRSVSWYQQTPGQGLQFLFEYFSETQRNKGNFPGRFSGRQFSNSRSEMNVSTLELGDSALYLCASSLWGGDTEAFFGQGTRLTVV.

This clonotype was found a few times. The chain joins TRBV28 to TRBJ2-3; 7 nucleotides agree with TRBD2. There are 14 residues in the CDR3. Germline V lookup: CDR1 MDHEN, CDR2 SYDVKM. CDR3 region: CVAREGGITDTQYF. Here the CDR3 DNA reads TGTGTAGCCAGGGAGGGCGGGATCACAGATACGCAGTATTTT.

This clonotype was recorded a few times. V is TRBV6-5 and J is TRBJ2-7, with 9 bases aligning to TRBD1. Losses at the gene ends were 5 bases for V and 5 bases for J; bases not matched to a gene: 10. The CDR3 loop spans 15 amino acids. In germline, CDR1 is MNHEY, CDR2 SVGAGI. CDR3 coding DNA: TGTGCCAGCAGTCCACGAAGGACAGGGGTCCACGAGCAGTACTTC. As protein: CASSPRRTGVHEQYF.

The sample holds a few counts of this clonotype. The chain combines TRBV18 with TRBJ1-2, with D unresolved. This CDR3 is 13 amino acids long. Germline V CDR1 and CDR2: KGHSH, LQKENI. Between the trimmed V and J ends, which lost 3 bases and 4 bases, there was a span of 9 bases. The CDR3, as DNA: TGTGCCAGCTCACCTGACCTAATCTATGGCTACACCTTC. Residues: CASSPDLIYGYTF.

The table lists this clonotype with a few counts. This rearrangement joins TRBV9 to TRBJ2-2, with D tentatively TRBD2 (5 bases). Trimming took off 0 bases at V and 10 bases at J, with 16 bases between the two ends. The CDR3 totals 15 residues. CDR1 is SGDLS and CDR2 is YYNGEE in the germline V gene. CDR3 in amino acids: CASSVATQPREELFF. In DNA form, the CDR3 reads TGTGCCAGCAGCGTAGCTACCCAACCGAGGGAGGAGCTGTTTTTT.